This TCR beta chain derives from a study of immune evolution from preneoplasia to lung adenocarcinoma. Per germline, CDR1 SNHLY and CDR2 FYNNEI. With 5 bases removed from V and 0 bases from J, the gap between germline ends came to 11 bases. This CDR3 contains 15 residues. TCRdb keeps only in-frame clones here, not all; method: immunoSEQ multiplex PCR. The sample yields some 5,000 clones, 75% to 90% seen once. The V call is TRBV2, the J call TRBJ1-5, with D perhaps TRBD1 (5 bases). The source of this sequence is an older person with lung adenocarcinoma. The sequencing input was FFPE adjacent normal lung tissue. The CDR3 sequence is CASSTSGDSNQPQHF. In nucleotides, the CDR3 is TGTGCCAGCAGTACCTCGGGGGATAGCAATCAGCCCCAGCATTTT.